The sequence of this T cell receptor beta chain was determined in a study of post-analysis software for immune sequencing data. Overall study context: Disease courses included relapsing-remitting, secondary progressive and progressive-relapsing multiple sclerosis.

cDNA libraries of TCR beta carried unique molecular identifiers. MiXCR, run by TCRdb on the PCR reads, gives a single entry per CDR3 protein. The sample yields more than 450,000 distinct CDR3 sequences, around 44% seen once. Study outcomes and limitations: Roughly five TRBV segments, including TRBV5-6, TRBV5-1 and TRBV20-1, were more frequent in patients than controls.

A remark on this clonotype: Its antigen is not known.

The CDR3 totals 14 residues. Germline trimming cut 3 bases from V and 6 bases from J; bases unmatched to any gene: 3. Per germline, CDR1 ENHRY and CDR2 SYGVKD. This receptor was taken from a girl between 10 and 17 years old with multiple sclerosis. The sequenced sample consisted of blood. The chain employs TRBV10-3 and TRBJ2-1, with TRBD1 identical over 9 bases. The CDR3 region is CAISDETGGNEQFF. The CDR3 DNA reads TGTGCCATCAGTGACGAGACAGGGGGCAATGAGCAGTTCTTC.